The T cell receptor beta chain under discussion was sequenced for a study of shared clonotypes between healthy human individuals. At the level of the study: Donor ages ranged 18 to 49 years: a couple of women, a few men.

Investigators divided CD4+ cells into CD45RA+ naive and CD45RA-negative memory subsets. Regarding the study as a whole: Few donors restricted represented genetic and exposure-history diversity.

Points on this clone: The antigen remains undetermined.

Authors' data handling: ImmunoSEQ junction-only sequences lacked quality scores, so their filtering differed. Generated by immunoSEQ multiplex PCR, the TCRdb table keeps only in-frame clones and is missing some. The V and J calls and clone size come from that table; D and trimming were worked out from the DNA. The table records 650,000 to 750,000 clones, around 72% of them present only once. Sequenced input: memory CD4+ T cells sorted from blood. Stated subset: CD45RA-negative fraction. The TCR comes from a woman in her 30s in good health.

The CDR3: CASSFDRGGTEAFF. The CDR3 DNA is TGTGCCAGCAGTTTTGATAGAGGGGGGACTGAAGCTTTCTTT. The rearrangement uses TRBV27 and TRBJ1-1, with D possibly TRBD1 on 6 matching bases. The CDR3 runs to 14 residues. The V end was cut by 3 bases, the J end by 5 bases, with 13 bases between. Germline CDR1 and CDR2: MNHEY and SMNVEV (reference sequence).